Shown below are 24 T cell receptor beta chains from a single sample sequenced in a study of spatial heterogeneity in lung cancer (dated by TCRdb to the late 2010s). This sample's time point label indicates: sample taken at primary tumor resection. Whole RNA extracted from tumor and nontumor lung tissue, or from cryopreserved PBMC samples, was used for TCR sequencing without cell sorting. The library was built by means of 5' RACE. The reads were generated on a NextSeq 500. The public reads were run again by TCRdb, first through fastp at Q25 and then through MiXCR, and only productive beta chains were kept. Rows merge per CDR3 protein into single entries with the most common DNA and genes. In all, the sample holds 70,000 to 90,000 distinct CDR3 sequences, and about an eighth of those were seen once. The ten largest account for more than 7% of the sample. The source material was PBMCs, sampled at surgery. These receptors came from a male donor with early-stage non-small cell lung cancer.

The gene calls are TRBV10-3 and TRBJ2-7, with 7 bases identical to TRBD1. This CDR3 contains 17 residues. V lost 7 bases to trimming and J lost 4 bases; unmatched junction nucleotides: 19. Per germline, CDR1 ENHRY and CDR2 SYGVKD. The DNA for the CDR3 is TGTGCCATCACCAAAGGACAGGCCATAAGAGAAGGGTACGAGCAGTACTTC. This gives the protein CAITKGQAIREGYEQYF.

This clonotype was detected a few times. V gene TRBV4-3 combines with J gene TRBJ2-5, with a weak D call TRBD2 (6 bases). This CDR3 spans 14 amino acids. V was shortened by 3 bases and J by 3 bases, with 11 bases between the two germline ends. CDR1 is LGHNA, CDR2 YSLEER, per germline. The CDR3 region is CASSQSLAEETQYF. In nucleotides, the CDR3 is TGCGCCAGCAGCCAGTCGTTAGCGGAAGAGACCCAGTACTTC.

The gene calls are TRBV5-1 and TRBJ2-7, with 7 positions matching TRBD2. The germline V gene has CDR1 SGHRS and CDR2 YFSETQ. V gave up 4 bases and J gave up 2 bases; unmatched junction bases: 9. The CDR3 contains 15 residues. The CDR3 region has the DNA TGCGCCAGCAGCCCGAGTGGGGGAGGGCCCTACGAGCAGTACTTC. Protein sequence: CASSPSGGGPYEQYF. The full variable domain, rest sourced from reference TRBV5-1 and TRBJ2-7, is KAGVTQTPRYLIKTRGQQVTLSCSPISGHRSVSWYQQTPGQGLQFLFEYFSETQRNKGNFPGRFSGRQFSNSRSEMNVSTLELGDSALYLCASSPSGGGPYEQYFGPGTRLTVT.

This clonotype was counted ten times or more. This chain links TRBV30 with TRBJ1-6; D is possibly TRBD1 (5 bases). This CDR3 has 14 residues. CDR1 GTSNPN and CDR2 SVGIG come from the germline V gene (reference sequence). V was shortened by 0 bases and J by 6 bases, with 9 bases between the two germline ends. Here the CDR3 DNA reads TGTGCCTGGAGTGTCCCGAGGGGTAATTCACCCCTCCACTTT. Its protein is CAWSVPRGNSPLHF.

This clonotype was detected ten times or more. The CDR3 sequence is CASSHWQGREGPRSSYEQYF. CDR3 sequence (DNA): TGTGCCAGCAGCCATTGGCAGGGGCGGGAGGGCCCAAGGAGCTCCTACGAGCAGTACTTC. The V gene is TRBV11-2, the J gene TRBJ2-7, with TRBD2 identical over 9 bases. In germline, CDR1 is SGHAT, CDR2 FQNNGV. J gave up 0 bases and V 5 bases, and 20 bases lay outside the gene matches. The CDR3 spans 20 residues.

V and J are TRBV3-1 and TRBJ2-7, with TRBD2 matching over 7 bases. Unmatched junction bases numbered 9, after V lost 4 bases and J lost 6 bases. CDR1 and CDR2 from the germline V gene are LGHDT and YNNKEL (reference sequence). The length of the CDR3 is 14 residues. The DNA for the CDR3 is TGTGCCAGCAGCCCCCGACGGGGAGGGGTCGAGCAGTACTTC. It is translated as CASSPRRGGVEQYF.

This clonotype was seen ten or more times. The chain has TRBV27 and TRBJ1-1; 11 bases map to TRBD1. The V gene end was trimmed by 4 bases and the J gene end by 4 bases; junction bases not matched to a gene: 5. CDR3 length: 15 amino acids. Germline-derived CDR1 and CDR2 are MNHEY and SMNVEV (reference sequence). The CDR3 sequence: CASSSGTGGSTEAFF. In DNA, the CDR3 is TGTGCCAGCAGTTCCGGGACAGGGGGGTCCACTGAAGCTTTCTTT.

This clonotype was seen only a few times. This chain links TRBV7-9 with TRBJ2-3; the match to TRBD2 covers 9 bases. Germline values: CDR1 SEHNR, CDR2 FQNEAQ (reference sequence). V was pared by 4 bases and J by 6 bases, with 8 bases of the junction left unmatched. The CDR3 extends over 15 amino acids. The CDR3 reads CASSYSGGITDTQYF. CDR3 in DNA: TGTGCCAGCAGCTATAGCGGGGGAATCACCGATACGCAGTATTTT. The full variable domain, with the rest looked up from reference TRBV7-9 and TRBJ2-3, is DTGVSQNPRHKITKRGQNVTFRCDPISEHNRLYWYRQTLGQGPEFLTYFQNEAQLEKSRLLSDRFSAERPKGSFSTLEIQRTEQGDSAMYLCASSYSGGITDTQYFGPGTRLTVL.

This clonotype appeared a few times. The rearrangement links TRBV27 to TRBJ2-7, with D unclear. The ends were cut back, 2 bases at V and 6 bases at J, with 5 bases in the middle. Germline V gene data show CDR1 as MNHEY and CDR2 as SMNVEV (reference sequence). The CDR3 contains 11 residues. The CDR3 DNA sequence: TGTGCCAGCAGTTTAGGGTTCGAGCAGTACTTC. It encodes CASSLGFEQYF.

This rearrangement joins TRBV7-3 to TRBJ2-1; D not resolved. Germline V gene sequence: CDR1 SGHTA, CDR2 FQGTGA. This CDR3 has 15 residues. V was clipped by 5 bases and J by 0 bases, with 11 bases between them. CDR3 bases: TGTGCCAGCAGCGAATCGTCGGCCTCCTACAATGAGCAGTTCTTC. Its translation is CASSESSASYNEQFF.

This rearrangement joins TRBV7-9 to TRBJ2-3, with 9 bases matching TRBD2. Germline V gives CDR1 SEHNR, CDR2 FQNEAQ (reference sequence). Trimming cost V 8 bases and J 4 bases; bases outside gene matches: 7. This CDR3 contains 14 residues. This chain's CDR3 is CASGLAGVPDTQYF. For the CDR3, the DNA is TGTGCCAGCGGATTAGCGGGAGTCCCAGATACGCAGTATTTT.

Only a few counts were recorded for this clonotype. The rearrangement uses TRBV7-8 and TRBJ2-1; 9 nucleotides align to TRBD1. Germline V gives CDR1 SGHVS, CDR2 FQNEAQ. The CDR3 is made up of 14 amino acids. V dropped 3 bases and J dropped 7; count of bases not matched to a gene: 4. CDR3 nucleotide sequence: TGTGCCAGCAGCTTGGACAGGGGATCAAATGAGCAGTTCTTC. It yields the protein CASSLDRGSNEQFF.

This sequence joins TRBV11-3 and TRBJ1-2, with D unresolved. CDR1 is SGHNT and CDR2 is YENEEA in the germline V gene. The CDR3 covers 12 residues. The V end was cut by 5 bases, the J end by 5 bases, with 9 bases between. The CDR3 region has the DNA TGTGCCAGCAGCCCGGATCTTTATGGCTACACCTTC. It yields the protein CASSPDLYGYTF.

This clonotype was counted a few times. The V call is TRBV19, the J call TRBJ2-5, with D tentatively TRBD1 (5 bases). The CDR3 consists of 13 residues. V lost 3 bases, J lost 5 bases, and 10 bases lay in between. Germline V gene sequence: CDR1 LNHDA, CDR2 SQIVND (reference sequence). In nucleotides, the CDR3 is TGTGCCAGTAGTATGGGGCATGCGGAGACCCAGTACTTC. Translated: CASSMGHAETQYF.

This clonotype was counted at least ten times. The chain recombines TRBV3-1 with TRBJ2-7; D gene uncertain. Germline CDR1 is LGHDT and CDR2 is YNNKEL (reference sequence). The CDR3 is 13 amino acids. The V end lost 1 base, the J end lost 5 bases, and 9 bases lay between the germline ends. This chain's CDR3 is CASSQVGGNEQYF. For the CDR3, the DNA is TGTGCCAGCAGCCAAGTAGGCGGAAACGAGCAGTACTTC.

The V call is TRBV3-1, the J call TRBJ2-1, with D uncertain. The CDR3 loop spans 13 amino acids. Germline CDR1 LGHDT, CDR2 YNNKEL (reference sequence). Trimming pared 8 bases from V and 4 bases from J, leaving 12 bases between. The CDR3 region is CASGDPPYNEQFF. The CDR3 DNA sequence: TGTGCCAGCGGGGATCCACCATACAATGAGCAGTTCTTC.

The chain carries TRBV6-5 and TRBJ2-1; D could derive from TRBD1 or TRBD2 (6 bases each). The V end lost 7 bases, the J end lost 2 bases, and 12 bases lay between the germline ends. The CDR3 is 14 residues long. Looked up from germline, CDR1 is MNHEY and CDR2 is SVGAGI. CDR3 region: CASTARGPYNEQFF. DNA for the CDR3: TGTGCCAGCACCGCCCGGGGGCCCTACAATGAGCAGTTCTTC.

This clonotype came up many times. The chain carries TRBV5-1 and TRBJ2-1, with 8 bases fitting TRBD2. V was clipped by 1 base and J by 4 bases; unmatched bases: 4. Germline lookup yields CDR1 SGHRS and CDR2 YFSETQ. CDR3 length equals 15 residues. CDR3 DNA sequence: TGCGCCAGCAGCTTGATGGCGGGAGGTTACAATGAGCAGTTCTTC. Protein product: CASSLMAGGYNEQFF.

This clonotype showed up many times. The V call is TRBV9, the J call TRBJ2-5; possibly TRBD2 for D (5 bases). The CDR3 loop spans 14 amino acids. Per germline, CDR1 SGDLS and CDR2 YYNGEE. V was shortened by 4 bases and J by 5 bases, with 15 bases between the two germline ends. CDR3 DNA: TGTGCCAGCAGCTACCGCCGTGGGGAGGAGACCCAGTACTTC. Translating gives CASSYRRGEETQYF.

The chain uses TRBV2 and TRBJ2-5, with TRBD1 as a possible D gene (5 bases). The CDR3 sequence is 14 residues long. V lost 5 bases, J lost 2 bases, and 12 bases lay in between. Germline V gene lookup returns CDR1 SNHLY and CDR2 FYNNEI. CDR3 region: CASSLEQGQETQYF. The CDR3 bases are TGTGCCAGCAGTCTGGAGCAGGGTCAAGAGACCCAGTACTTC.

At least ten counts were recorded for this clonotype. The V and J genes are TRBV7-2 and TRBJ1-4; no firm D call. The germline V and J ends were trimmed by 1 base and 5 bases, with 11 bases remaining between them. The germline gives CDR1 SGHTA, CDR2 FQGNSA. The CDR3 contains 15 residues. CDR3 nucleotides: TGTGCCAGCAGCTTAGATCCAGGAACCAATGAAAAACTGTTTTTT. Translated, it gives CASSLDPGTNEKLFF. Based on the CDR3 plus reference TRBV7-2 and TRBJ1-4, the full variable domain is GAGVSQSPSNKVTEKGKDVELRCDPISGHTALYWYRQSLGQGLEFLIYFQGNSAPDKSGLPSDRFSAERTGGSVSTLTIQRTQQEDSAVYLCASSLDPGTNEKLFFGSGTQLSVL.

The chain joins TRBV2 to TRBJ2-1, with D tentatively TRBD1 (6 bases). Germline V gene data show CDR1 as SNHLY and CDR2 as FYNNEI. V was pared by 7 bases and J by 0 bases, with 10 bases between. The CDR3 spans 14 residues. For the CDR3, the DNA is TGTGCCAGCAACCAGGGACACTCCTACAATGAGCAGTTCTTC. Its protein is CASNQGHSYNEQFF.

J is TRBJ1-2 and V is TRBV7-9, with TRBD1 matching 7 bases. This CDR3 has 13 amino acids. Trimming removed 5 bases from V and 7 bases from J; junction bases left unmatched: 7. CDR1 and CDR2 from the germline V gene are SEHNR and FQNEAQ (reference sequence). The CDR3 DNA sequence: TGTGCCAGCAGCCCCGACAGGGTCGGTGGCTACACCTTC. It translates to CASSPDRVGGYTF.

The chain joins TRBV19 to TRBJ1-2; D unresolved. This CDR3 has 19 amino acids. Germline values: CDR1 LNHDA, CDR2 SQIVND (reference sequence). The V and J ends lost 4 bases and 4 bases respectively, with 28 bases between them. This chain's CDR3 is CASSTTGSARRLPLYGYTF. CDR3 nucleotides: TGTGCCAGTAGTACGACCGGATCGGCCCGACGATTACCCCTCTATGGCTACACCTTC. The variable domain in full, completed from reference TRBV19 and TRBJ1-2, reads DGGITQSPKYLFRKEGQNVTLSCEQNLNHDAMYWYRQDPGQGLRLIYYSQIVNDFQKGDIAEGYSVSREKKESFPLTVTSAQKNPTAFYLCASSTTGSARRLPLYGYTFGSGTRLTVV.